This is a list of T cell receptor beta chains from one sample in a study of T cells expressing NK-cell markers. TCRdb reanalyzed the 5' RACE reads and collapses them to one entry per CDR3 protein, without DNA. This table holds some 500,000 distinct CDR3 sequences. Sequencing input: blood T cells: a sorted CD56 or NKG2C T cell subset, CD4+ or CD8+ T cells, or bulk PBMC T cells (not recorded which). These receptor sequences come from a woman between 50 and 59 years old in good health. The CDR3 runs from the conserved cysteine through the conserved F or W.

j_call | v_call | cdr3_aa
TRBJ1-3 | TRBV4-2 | CASSQDPGSGNTIYF
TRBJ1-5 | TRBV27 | CASSFLPPGTGSNQPQHF
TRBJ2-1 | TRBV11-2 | CASSLGARGQQFF
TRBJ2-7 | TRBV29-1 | CSVEWGNKGEQYF
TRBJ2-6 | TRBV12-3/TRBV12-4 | CASTPFSRANVLTF
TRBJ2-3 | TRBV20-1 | CSARKPPPGNTDTQYF
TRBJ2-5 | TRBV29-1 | CSVVSGAETQYF
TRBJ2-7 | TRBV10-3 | CAISIGQAYEQYF
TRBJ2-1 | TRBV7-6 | CASSRETPGQAYNEQFF
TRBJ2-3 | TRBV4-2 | CASSQDPRGLDTQYF
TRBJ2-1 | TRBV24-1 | CATSDSSQGPYNEQFF
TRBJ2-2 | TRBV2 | CASSSSGSLTGELFF
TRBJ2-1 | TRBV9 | CASSYEAGVNEQFF
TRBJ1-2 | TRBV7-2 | CASSQRINYGYTF
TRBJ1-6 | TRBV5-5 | CASSLVIWDRGNSPLHF
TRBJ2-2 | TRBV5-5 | CASSFRVANTGELFF
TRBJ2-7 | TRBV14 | CASSQGGGGYYEQYF
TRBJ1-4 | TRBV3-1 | CASSQDQSSEKLFF
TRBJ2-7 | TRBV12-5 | CASGIRGNLDEQYF
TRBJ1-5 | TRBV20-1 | CSARLPGQDNQPQHF
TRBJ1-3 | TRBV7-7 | CASSLDRGSGNTIYF
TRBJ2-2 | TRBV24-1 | CATHEGASAGELFF
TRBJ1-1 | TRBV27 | CASSQGYGAEAFF
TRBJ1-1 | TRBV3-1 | CASSQFGRKGMNTEAFF
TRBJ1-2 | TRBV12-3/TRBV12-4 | CASSLSPIPYGYTF
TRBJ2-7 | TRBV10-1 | CASSEALAGGYEQYF
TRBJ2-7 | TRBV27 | CASSYDTDPSEQYF
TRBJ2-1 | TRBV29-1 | CSVLQRDRSYNEQFF
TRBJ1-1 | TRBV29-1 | CSPPVGGTEAFF
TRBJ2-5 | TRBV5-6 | CASSLGRLSQETQYF
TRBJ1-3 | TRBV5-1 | CASSPLASTGVHSGNTIYF
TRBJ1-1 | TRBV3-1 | CASSRPGQADSEAFF
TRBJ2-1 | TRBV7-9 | CASSAEDRGPFNEQFF
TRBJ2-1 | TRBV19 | CASVHLGGSYNEQFF
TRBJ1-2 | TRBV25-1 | CASSEWGWAGDYGYTF
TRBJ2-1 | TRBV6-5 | CASRVRGSYNEQFF
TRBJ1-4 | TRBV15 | CATSRGRAELGKLFF
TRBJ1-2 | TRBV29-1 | CSATAGHGYTF
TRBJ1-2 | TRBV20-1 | CSARAPGQGFYGYTF
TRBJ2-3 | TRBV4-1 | CASSQDRTSGRLDTQYF
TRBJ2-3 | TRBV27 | CASGGLAGGTDTQYF
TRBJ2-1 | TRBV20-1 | CSARAPGAREQFF
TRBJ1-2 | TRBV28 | CASSFPDRVVRGYGYTF
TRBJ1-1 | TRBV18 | CASSSSRNTEAFF
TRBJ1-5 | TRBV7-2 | CASSPVVSNQPQHF
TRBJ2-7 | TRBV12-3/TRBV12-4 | CASSRRRGSSYEQYF
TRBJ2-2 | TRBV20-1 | CSARTPQGLAGASTGELFF